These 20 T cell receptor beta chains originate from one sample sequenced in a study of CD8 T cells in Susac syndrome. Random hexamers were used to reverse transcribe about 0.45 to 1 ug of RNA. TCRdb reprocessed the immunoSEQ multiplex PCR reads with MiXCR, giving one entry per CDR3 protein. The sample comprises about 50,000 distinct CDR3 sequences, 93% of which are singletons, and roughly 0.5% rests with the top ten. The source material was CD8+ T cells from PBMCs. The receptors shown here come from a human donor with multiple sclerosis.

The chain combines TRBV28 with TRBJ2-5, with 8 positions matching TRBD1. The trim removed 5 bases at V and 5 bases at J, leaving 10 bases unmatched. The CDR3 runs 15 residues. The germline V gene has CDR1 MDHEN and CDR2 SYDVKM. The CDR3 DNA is TGTGCCAGCAGTCCCGACAGGGGCTTTGGGGAGACCCAGTACTTC. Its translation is CASSPDRGFGETQYF.

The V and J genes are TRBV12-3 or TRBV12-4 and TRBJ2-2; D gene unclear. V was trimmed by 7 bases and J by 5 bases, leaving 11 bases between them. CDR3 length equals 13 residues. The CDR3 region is CASTLGPTGELFF. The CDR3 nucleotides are TGTGCCAGCACTCTGGGTCCGACCGGGGAGCTGTTTTTT.

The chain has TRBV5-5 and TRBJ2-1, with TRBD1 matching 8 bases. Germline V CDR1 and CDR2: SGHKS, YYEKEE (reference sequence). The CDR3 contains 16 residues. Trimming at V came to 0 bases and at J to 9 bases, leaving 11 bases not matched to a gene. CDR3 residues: CASSLEETGVWLEQFF. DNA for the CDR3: TGTGCCAGCAGCTTGGAGGAGACAGGGGTCTGGCTTGAGCAGTTCTTC.

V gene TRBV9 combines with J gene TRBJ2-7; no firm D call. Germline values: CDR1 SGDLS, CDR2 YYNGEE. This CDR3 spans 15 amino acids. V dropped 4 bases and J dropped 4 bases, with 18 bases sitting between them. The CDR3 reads CASSYDLGRSYEQYF. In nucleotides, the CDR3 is TGTGCCAGCAGCTACGACCTCGGCCGAAGTTACGAGCAGTACTTC.

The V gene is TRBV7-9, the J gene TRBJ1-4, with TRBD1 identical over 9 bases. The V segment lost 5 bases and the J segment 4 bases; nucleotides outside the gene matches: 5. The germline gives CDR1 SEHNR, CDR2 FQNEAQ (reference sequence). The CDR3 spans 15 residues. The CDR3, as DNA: TGTGCCAGCAGCGCCCCGGACAGGGGTAATGAAAAACTGTTTTTT. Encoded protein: CASSAPDRGNEKLFF.

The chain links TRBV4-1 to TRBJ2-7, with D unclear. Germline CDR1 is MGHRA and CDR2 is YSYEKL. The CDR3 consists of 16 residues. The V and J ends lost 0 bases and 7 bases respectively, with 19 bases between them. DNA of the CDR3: TGCGCCAGCAGCCAAGAAAGGACGAACCCTATGCGGGAGCAGTACTTC. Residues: CASSQERTNPMREQYF.

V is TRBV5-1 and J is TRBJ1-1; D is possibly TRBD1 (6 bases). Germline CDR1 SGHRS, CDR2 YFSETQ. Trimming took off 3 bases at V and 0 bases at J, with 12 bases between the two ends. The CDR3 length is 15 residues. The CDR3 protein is CASSYGQSMNTEAFF. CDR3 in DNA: TGCGCCAGCAGCTACGGACAGTCCATGAACACTGAAGCTTTCTTT.

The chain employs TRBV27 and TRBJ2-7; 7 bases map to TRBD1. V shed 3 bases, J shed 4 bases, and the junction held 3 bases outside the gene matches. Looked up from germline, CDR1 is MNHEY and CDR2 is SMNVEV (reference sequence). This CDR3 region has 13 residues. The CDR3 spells CASSFGTEYEQYF. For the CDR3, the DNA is TGTGCCAGCAGTTTCGGGACAGAATACGAGCAGTACTTC.

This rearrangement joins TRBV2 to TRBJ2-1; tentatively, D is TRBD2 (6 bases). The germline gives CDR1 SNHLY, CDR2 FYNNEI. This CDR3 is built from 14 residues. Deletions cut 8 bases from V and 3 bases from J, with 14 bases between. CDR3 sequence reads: CASLVVSGYNEQFF. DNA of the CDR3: TGTGCCAGCTTAGTGGTTAGCGGCTACAATGAGCAGTTCTTC.

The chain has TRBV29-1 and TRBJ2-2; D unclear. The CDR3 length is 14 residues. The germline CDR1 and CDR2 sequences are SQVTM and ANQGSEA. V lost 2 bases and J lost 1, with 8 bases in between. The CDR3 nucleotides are TGCAGCGTTGAACTGGCATGGAACACCGGGGAGCTGTTTTTT. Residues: CSVELAWNTGELFF.

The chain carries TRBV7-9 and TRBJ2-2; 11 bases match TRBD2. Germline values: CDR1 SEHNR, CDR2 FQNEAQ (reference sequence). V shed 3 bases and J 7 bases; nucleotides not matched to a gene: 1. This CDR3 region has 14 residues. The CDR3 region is CASSLGLAVGELFF. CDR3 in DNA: TGTGCCAGCAGCTTGGGACTAGCGGTCGGGGAGCTGTTTTTT.

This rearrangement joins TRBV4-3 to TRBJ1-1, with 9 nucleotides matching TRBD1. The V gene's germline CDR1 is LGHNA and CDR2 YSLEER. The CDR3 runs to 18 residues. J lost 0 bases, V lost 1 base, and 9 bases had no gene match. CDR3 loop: CASSQGRDRADVNTEAFF. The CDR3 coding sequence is TGCGCCAGCAGCCAAGGTCGGGACAGGGCGGACGTGAACACTGAAGCTTTCTTT.

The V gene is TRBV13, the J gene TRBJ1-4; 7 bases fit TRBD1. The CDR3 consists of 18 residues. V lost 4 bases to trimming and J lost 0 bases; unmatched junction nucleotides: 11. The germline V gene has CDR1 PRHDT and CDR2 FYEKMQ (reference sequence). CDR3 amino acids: CASSSTTTGVATNEKLFF. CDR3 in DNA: TGTGCCAGCAGCTCGACAACAACAGGGGTAGCAACTAATGAAAAACTGTTTTTT.

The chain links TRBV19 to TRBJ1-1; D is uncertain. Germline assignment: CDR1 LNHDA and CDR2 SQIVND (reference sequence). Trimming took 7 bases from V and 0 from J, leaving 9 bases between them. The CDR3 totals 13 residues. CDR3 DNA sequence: TGTGCCAGTACGGAACAGTTGAACACTGAAGCTTTCTTT. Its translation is CASTEQLNTEAFF.

CDR3: CASSEQSYFVLQPQHF. The CDR3 DNA reads TGTGCCAGCAGTGAACAGTCCTATTTTGTGTTACAGCCCCAGCATTTT. The V gene is TRBV2, the J gene TRBJ1-5; D is undetermined. The CDR3 consists of 16 residues. The germline V gene has CDR1 SNHLY and CDR2 FYNNEI. V dropped 2 bases and J dropped 7 bases, with 18 bases sitting between them.

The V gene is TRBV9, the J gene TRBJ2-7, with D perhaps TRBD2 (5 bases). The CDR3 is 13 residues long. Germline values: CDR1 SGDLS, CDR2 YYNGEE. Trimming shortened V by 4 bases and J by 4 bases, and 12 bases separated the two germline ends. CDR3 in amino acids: CASSRGGEYEQYF. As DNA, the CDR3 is TGTGCCAGCAGCCGGGGTGGGGAGTACGAGCAGTACTTC.

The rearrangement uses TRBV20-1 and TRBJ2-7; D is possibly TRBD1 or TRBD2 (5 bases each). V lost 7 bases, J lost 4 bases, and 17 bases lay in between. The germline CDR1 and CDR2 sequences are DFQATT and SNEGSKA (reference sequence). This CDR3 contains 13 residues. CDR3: CSGRDLKGYEQYF. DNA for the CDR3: TGCAGTGGTAGGGACCTTAAGGGATACGAGCAGTACTTC.

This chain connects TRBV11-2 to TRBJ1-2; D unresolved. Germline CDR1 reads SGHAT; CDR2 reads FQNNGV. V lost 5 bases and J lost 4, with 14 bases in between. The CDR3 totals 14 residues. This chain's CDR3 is CASSEDLSGYGYTF. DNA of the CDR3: TGTGCCAGCAGCGAAGACCTATCTGGCTATGGCTACACCTTC.

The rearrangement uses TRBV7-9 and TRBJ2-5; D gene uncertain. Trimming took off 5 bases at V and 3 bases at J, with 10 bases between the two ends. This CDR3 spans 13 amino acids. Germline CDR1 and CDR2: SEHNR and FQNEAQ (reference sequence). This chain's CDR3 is CASSPEQKETQYF. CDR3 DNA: TGTGCCAGCAGCCCGGAACAGAAAGAGACCCAGTACTTC. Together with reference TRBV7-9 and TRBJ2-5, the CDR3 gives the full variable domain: DTGVSQNPRHKITKRGQNVTFRCDPISEHNRLYWYRQTLGQGPEFLTYFQNEAQLEKSRLLSDRFSAERPKGSFSTLEIQRTEQGDSAMYLCASSPEQKETQYFGPGTRLLVL.

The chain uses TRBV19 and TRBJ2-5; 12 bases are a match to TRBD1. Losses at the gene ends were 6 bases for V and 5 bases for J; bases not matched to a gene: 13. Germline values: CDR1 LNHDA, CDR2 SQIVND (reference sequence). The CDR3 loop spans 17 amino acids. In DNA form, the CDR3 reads TGTGCCAGTAGCCCGGACGGGACAGGGGGCTCCTCGGAGACCCAGTACTTC. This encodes CASSPDGTGGSSETQYF. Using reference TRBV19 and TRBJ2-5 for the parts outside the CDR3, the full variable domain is DGGITQSPKYLFRKEGQNVTLSCEQNLNHDAMYWYRQDPGQGLRLIYYSQIVNDFQKGDIAEGYSVSREKKESFPLTVTSAQKNPTAFYLCASSPDGTGGSSETQYFGPGTRLLVL.